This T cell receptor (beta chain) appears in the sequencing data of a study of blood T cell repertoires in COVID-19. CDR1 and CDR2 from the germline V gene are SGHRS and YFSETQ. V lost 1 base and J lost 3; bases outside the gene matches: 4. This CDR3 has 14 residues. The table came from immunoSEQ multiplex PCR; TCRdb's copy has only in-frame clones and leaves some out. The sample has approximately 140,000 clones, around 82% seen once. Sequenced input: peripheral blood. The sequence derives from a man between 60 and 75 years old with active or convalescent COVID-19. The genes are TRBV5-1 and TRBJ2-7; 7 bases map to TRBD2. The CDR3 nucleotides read TGCGCCAGCAGCTTGCGGACTAGGAGCTACGAGCAGTACTTC. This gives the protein CASSLRTRSYEQYF.